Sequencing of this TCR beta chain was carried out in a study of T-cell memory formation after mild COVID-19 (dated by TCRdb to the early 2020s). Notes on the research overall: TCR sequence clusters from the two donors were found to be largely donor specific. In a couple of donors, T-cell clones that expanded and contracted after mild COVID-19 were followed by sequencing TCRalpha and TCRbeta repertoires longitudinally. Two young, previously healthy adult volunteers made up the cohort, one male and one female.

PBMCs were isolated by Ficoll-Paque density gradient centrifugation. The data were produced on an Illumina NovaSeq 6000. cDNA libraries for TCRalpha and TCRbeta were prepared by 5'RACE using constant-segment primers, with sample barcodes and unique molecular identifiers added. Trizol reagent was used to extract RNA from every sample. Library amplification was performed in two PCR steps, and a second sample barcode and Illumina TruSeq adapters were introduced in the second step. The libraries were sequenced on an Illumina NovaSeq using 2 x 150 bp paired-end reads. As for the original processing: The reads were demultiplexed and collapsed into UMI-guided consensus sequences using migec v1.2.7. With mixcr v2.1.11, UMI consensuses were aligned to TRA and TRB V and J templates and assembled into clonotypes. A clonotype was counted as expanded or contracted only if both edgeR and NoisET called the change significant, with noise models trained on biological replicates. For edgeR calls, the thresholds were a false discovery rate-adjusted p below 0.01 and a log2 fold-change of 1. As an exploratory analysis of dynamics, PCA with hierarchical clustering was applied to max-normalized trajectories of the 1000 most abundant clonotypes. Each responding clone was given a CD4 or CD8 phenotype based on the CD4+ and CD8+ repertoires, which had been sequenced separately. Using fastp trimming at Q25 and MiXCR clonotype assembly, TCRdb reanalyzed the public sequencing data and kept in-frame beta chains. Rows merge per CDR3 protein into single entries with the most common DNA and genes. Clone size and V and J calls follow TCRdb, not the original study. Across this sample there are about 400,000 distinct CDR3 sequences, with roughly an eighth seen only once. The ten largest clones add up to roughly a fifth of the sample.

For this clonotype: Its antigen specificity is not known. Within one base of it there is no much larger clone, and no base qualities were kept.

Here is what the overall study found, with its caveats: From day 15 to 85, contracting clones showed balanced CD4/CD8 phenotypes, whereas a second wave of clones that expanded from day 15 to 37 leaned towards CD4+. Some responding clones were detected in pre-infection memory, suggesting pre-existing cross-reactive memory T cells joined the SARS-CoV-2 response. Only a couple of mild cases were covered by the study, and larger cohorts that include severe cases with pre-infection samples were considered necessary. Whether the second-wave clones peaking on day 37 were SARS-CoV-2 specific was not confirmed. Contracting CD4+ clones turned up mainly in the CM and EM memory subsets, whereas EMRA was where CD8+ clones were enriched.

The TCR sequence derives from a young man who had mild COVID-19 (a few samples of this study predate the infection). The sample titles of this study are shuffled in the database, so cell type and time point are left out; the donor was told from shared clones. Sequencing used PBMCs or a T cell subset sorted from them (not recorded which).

The DNA reads as follows: TGCAGTGAACAGGGGTGGGGCACAGATACGCAGTATTTT. It translates to CSEQGWGTDTQYF. This receptor chain uses TRBV20-1 and TRBJ2-3, with 7 central nucleotides matching TRBD1. The CDR3 contains 13 residues, cysteine and phenylalanine counted. Of the read, only the CDR3 DNA is kept; its 39 bases are in frame from base 1. Ends trimmed: V by 7 bases, J by 1 base; bases unmatched to a gene: 5. CDR1 and CDR2 (DFQATT, SNEGSKA) derive from the germline V gene (reference sequence).